This TCR beta chain was sequenced during a study of blood T cell repertoires in COVID-19. Study at large: Donors in the United States, Italy and Spain gave samples during acute or convalescent COVID-19. Nucleic acid was either cDNA or gDNA, and it came from T cells, B-cell-depleted T cells, or PBMCs.

The CDR3 is 16 amino acids. Germline loops: CDR1 SGHRS, CDR2 YFSETQ. V trimming: 2 bases; J trimming: 2 bases; junction bases outside the gene matches: 7. Assay used: immunoSEQ multiplex PCR; TCRdb lists only in-frame clones, some missing. The repertoire has just over 200,000 clones, around 80% of them found once; the top ten carry around 5.4%. This clonotype was obtained from a woman in her 70s with acute or convalescent COVID-19. The sample consisted of peripheral blood. The V call is TRBV5-1, the J call TRBJ2-3, with 8 bases fitting TRBD1. The CDR3: CASSFLTGEPTDTQYF. CDR3 DNA: TGCGCCAGCAGCTTCTTGACAGGGGAGCCCACAGATACGCAGTATTTT.